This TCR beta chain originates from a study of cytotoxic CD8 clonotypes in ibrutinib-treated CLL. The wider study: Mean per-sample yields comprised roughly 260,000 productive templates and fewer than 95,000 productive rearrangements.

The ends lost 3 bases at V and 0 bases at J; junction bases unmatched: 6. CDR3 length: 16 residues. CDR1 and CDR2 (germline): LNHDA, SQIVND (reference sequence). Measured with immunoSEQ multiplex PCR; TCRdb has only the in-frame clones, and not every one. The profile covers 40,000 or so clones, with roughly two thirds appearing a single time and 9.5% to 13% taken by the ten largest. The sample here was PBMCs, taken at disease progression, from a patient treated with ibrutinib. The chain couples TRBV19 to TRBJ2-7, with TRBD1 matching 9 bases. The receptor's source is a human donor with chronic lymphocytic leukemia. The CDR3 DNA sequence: TGTGCCAGTAGTATGGGGGACAGGGCTAGCTCCTACGAGCAGTACTTC. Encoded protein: CASSMGDRASSYEQYF.